This T cell receptor beta chain emerged from a study of early T cells in non-severe SARS-CoV-2 infection. Whole-study context: Sequencing was performed on bulk RNA from unsorted whole blood, leaving chains unpaired.

The TCR library protocol attached unique molecular identifiers to the individual cDNA molecules. In TCRdb, the 5' RACE reads were re-called with MiXCR into one record per CDR3 protein. In the table there are tens of thousands of distinct CDR3 sequences, about 4.5% of which are singletons. V dropped 6 bases and J dropped 4 bases, with 16 bases sitting between them. The CDR3 spans 14 residues. Germline V CDR1 and CDR2: LGHDT, YNNKEL (reference sequence). Comment on this clonotype: Its matching antigen is unknown.

Study results and caveats: A preference for anti-spike CD8 responses marked VDJdb matching, which missed private and CD4 specificities.

V usage is TRBV3-1 and J usage is TRBJ2-7, with D perhaps matching TRBD1 (5 bases). The sample taken for sequencing was whole blood. The clonotype was recovered from an adult who was a healthcare worker with PCR-confirmed SARS-CoV-2 infection or an uninfected control (not recorded which). The CDR3 region has the DNA TGTGCCAGCAGGGAGTCAGGGCGTGGATACGAGCAGTACTTC. Amino acid sequence: CASRESGRGYEQYF.